Detailed here is one T cell receptor (beta chain). What it binds is unknown. V gave up 2 bases and J gave up 8 bases, with 15 bases separating them. Germline V lookup: CDR1 MNHNY, CDR2 SVGAGI (reference sequence). The CDR3 has 15 amino acids. The data were obtained in a study of T-cell memory formation after mild COVID-19. Whole-study results and caveats: Clones that contracted from day 15 to 85 were balanced CD4/CD8, while later expanders leaned CD4+.

Barcoded TCR alpha and TCR beta cDNA libraries with UMIs came from 5'RACE using constant-segment primers. TCRdb used MiXCR to reprocess the 5' RACE reads, holding one entry per CDR3 protein. Here the sample spans some 270,000 distinct CDR3 sequences, 15% being singletons. The receptor was isolated from an adult woman who had mild COVID-19 (a few samples of this study predate the infection). Cell type and time point are not known. The genes are TRBV6-6 and TRBJ1-4, with D perhaps TRBD1 (5 bases). Sequenced material: PBMCs or a T cell subset sorted from them (not recorded which). CDR3 residues: CASSYREAEGEKLFF. Here the CDR3 DNA reads TGTGCCAGCAGTTACAGGGAGGCAGAGGGGGAAAAACTGTTTTTT.